The next 24 T cell receptor beta chains were all read from a single sample in a study of shared clonotypes between healthy human individuals (dated by TCRdb to the early 2020s). The library came from the immunoSEQ multiplex PCR assay. In its TCRdb copy, this immuneACCESS table keeps in-frame sequences only and misses some clones. Where compared with another copy, unresolved V genes explain less than half of these, and the others have no known cause. Here the sample has hundreds of thousands of clones; around 76% occur a single time. The ten top clones hold more than 10% of the sample. Sequencing was performed on PBMCs. Receptor source: a woman aged 40 to 55 in good health. Some clones in this sample may be carry-over from other donors' samples.

This rearrangement joins TRBV25-1 to TRBJ2-7; D call uncertain. Germline CDR1 and CDR2: MGHDK and SYGVNS. The CDR3 totals 15 residues. Trimming shortened V by 7 bases and J by 0 bases, and 16 bases separated the two germline ends. The CDR3 region has the DNA TGTGCCAGCAATGGCCCCCTGGGGAACTCCTACGAGCAGTACTTC. Residues: CASNGPLGNSYEQYF.

This clone showed up just once. This sequence joins TRBV28 and TRBJ2-5; D may be TRBD1 (5 bases). Germline CDR1 reads MDHEN; CDR2 reads SYDVKM. V lost 3 bases, J lost 7 bases, and 15 bases lay in between. The CDR3 runs 14 residues. CDR3 in DNA: TGTGCCAGCAGTTTTGGGGCCGGCTCGGGGACCCAGTACTTC. Its protein is CASSFGAGSGTQYF.

In this sample, this clone turned up a few times. The same CDR3 can be traced to other DNA sequences in this sample. The gene calls are TRBV7-3 and TRBJ2-7; D is undetermined. The CDR3 extends over 13 amino acids. CDR1 and CDR2 from the germline V gene are SGHTA and FQGTGA. Trimming left V 0 bases short and J 4 bases short, with 7 bases between. The CDR3 spells CASSLTDGYEQYF. CDR3 DNA: TGTGCCAGCAGCTTAACGGACGGTTACGAGCAGTACTTC.

J is TRBJ2-3 and V is TRBV6-1; D perhaps matches TRBD2 (6 bases). V was pared by 5 bases and J by 4 bases, with 16 bases between. CDR1 is MNHNS and CDR2 is SASEGT in the germline V gene. The CDR3 covers 15 residues. CDR3 sequence (DNA): TGTGCCAGCAGTCCGACCAAAGCGGGTCCAGATACGCAGTATTTT. It is translated as CASSPTKAGPDTQYF.

This chain joins TRBV10-2 and TRBJ2-5; 8 positions match TRBD1. This CDR3 comprises 15 residues. V lost 2 bases to trimming and J lost 5 bases; unmatched junction nucleotides: 7. Looked up from germline, CDR1 is WSHSY and CDR2 is SAAADI. CDR3 sequence reads: CASSEPDRGRETQYF. As DNA, the CDR3 is TGCGCCAGCAGTGAGCCCGACAGGGGAAGGGAGACCCAGTACTTC.

The table lists this clone with a few counts. The chain has TRBV18 and TRBJ2-7; TRBD1 aligns across 7 bases. V lost 0 bases, J lost 4 bases, and 6 bases stayed unmatched. The germline V gene has CDR1 KGHSH and CDR2 LQKENI. The CDR3 spans 15 residues. In DNA, the CDR3 is TGTGCCAGCTCACCACCGAACAGGGGCCTATACGAGCAGTACTTC. Its translation is CASSPPNRGLYEQYF.

The chain couples TRBV11-3 to TRBJ2-5; D is possibly TRBD2 (6 bases). Germline CDR1 SGHNT, CDR2 YENEEA. CDR3 size: 13 residues. Between the trimmed V and J ends, which lost 4 bases and 5 bases, there was a span of 11 bases. The CDR3 DNA sequence: TGTGCCAGCAGCTATCTAGCGTCGGAGACCCAGTACTTC. It encodes CASSYLASETQYF.

This chain connects TRBV30 to TRBJ2-5; D call uncertain. This CDR3 has 13 residues. V lost 1 base to trimming and J lost 4 bases, with 10 bases between them. The germline gives CDR1 GTSNPN, CDR2 SVGIG (reference sequence). CDR3 loop: CAWSDGVGETQYF. The CDR3 DNA reads TGTGCCTGGAGTGATGGGGTAGGAGAGACCCAGTACTTC.

The chain is built from TRBV28 and TRBJ2-1; D is possibly TRBD1 or TRBD2 (5 bases each). This CDR3 comprises 16 residues. Trimming shortened V by 4 bases and J by 6 bases, and 19 bases separated the two germline ends. Germline V CDR1 and CDR2: MDHEN, SYDVKM. This CDR3 is CASSSGRDGLGNEQFF. Written as DNA, the CDR3 is TGTGCCAGCAGTTCAGGCCGGGACGGGCTTGGCAATGAGCAGTTCTTC. The full variable domain, completed using reference TRBV28 and TRBJ2-1, is DVKVTQSSRYLVKRTGEKVFLECVQDMDHENMFWYRQDPGLGLRLIYFSYDVKMKEKGDIPEGYSVSREKKERFSLILESASTNQTSMYLCASSSGRDGLGNEQFFGPGTRLTVL.

The chain uses TRBV5-4 and TRBJ2-2, with D perhaps TRBD1 or TRBD2 (6 bases each). The CDR3 runs to 14 residues. The germline V gene has CDR1 SGHNT and CDR2 YYREEE (reference sequence). V lost 4 bases, J lost 1 base, and 8 bases lay in between. The CDR3 loop is CASSGGGNTGELFF. DNA of the CDR3: TGTGCCAGCAGCGGAGGGGGGAACACCGGGGAGCTGTTTTTT.

In the case of this clone: One base separates it from a far larger clone, so it is likely a read error. This chain links TRBV27 with TRBJ1-5; TRBD1 matches at 7 bases. CDR3 size: 13 residues. The trim removed 11 bases at V and 6 bases at J, leaving 10 bases unmatched. The V gene's germline CDR1 is MNHEY and CDR2 SMNVEV (reference sequence). The CDR3 region has the DNA TGTGCCTGCGCCGGGACAGAGGGTCAGCCCCAGCATTTT. Translating gives CACAGTEGQPQHF.

V usage is TRBV7-3 and J usage is TRBJ1-5; tentatively, D is TRBD1 (6 bases). The ends were cut back, 2 bases at V and 4 bases at J, with 6 bases in the middle. CDR3 size: 13 residues. Germline CDR1 reads SGHTA; CDR2 reads FQGTGA. The CDR3 coding sequence is TGTGCCAGCAGCTTAGGGACAAATCAGCCCCAGCATTTT. Protein sequence: CASSLGTNQPQHF.

This clone was recorded only once. The gene calls are TRBV6-5 and TRBJ2-3, with TRBD2 as a possible D gene (7 bases). The CDR3 sequence is 12 residues long. V was shortened by 8 bases and J by 5 bases, with 11 bases between the two germline ends. In germline, CDR1 is MNHEY, CDR2 SVGAGI. The CDR3 DNA is TGTGCCAGCGGGAGGGGGATAGATACGCAGTATTTT. Its translation is CASGRGIDTQYF.

Ten or more counts support this clone. The chain is built from TRBV4-2 and TRBJ2-7, with TRBD2 identical over 10 bases. This CDR3 has 16 amino acids. The V segment lost 0 bases and the J segment 3 bases; nucleotides outside the gene matches: 5. The germline CDR1 and CDR2 sequences are LGHNA and YNFKEQ. The CDR3 is CASSQDAASGGYEQYF. CDR3 DNA sequence: TGTGCCAGCAGCCAAGACGCGGCTAGCGGGGGCTACGAGCAGTACTTC.

This clone has a single count. V gene TRBV30 combines with J gene TRBJ1-2; perhaps TRBD1 as D (5 bases). Germline values: CDR1 GTSNPN, CDR2 SVGIG (reference sequence). The CDR3 runs 11 residues. Trimming pared 3 bases from V and 5 bases from J, leaving 7 bases between. CDR3 sequence reads: CAWSGGYGYTF. The CDR3 DNA follows: TGTGCCTGGAGCGGGGGATATGGCTACACCTTC.

This clone was detected many times. The chain is built from TRBV2 and TRBJ2-7; D might be TRBD2 (6 bases). Germline CDR1 SNHLY, CDR2 FYNNEI. Trimming left V 5 bases short and J 0 bases short, with 11 bases between. The CDR3 spans 14 residues. The CDR3 here is CASSFFGSSYEQYF. In DNA form, the CDR3 reads TGTGCCAGCAGTTTTTTCGGGAGCTCCTACGAGCAGTACTTC.

J is TRBJ2-3 and V is TRBV6-5, with D possibly TRBD2 on 6 matching bases. CDR1 MNHEY and CDR2 SVGAGI come from the germline V gene. Trimming shortened V by 6 bases and J by 0 bases, and 13 bases separated the two germline ends. The CDR3 sequence is 15 residues long. The CDR3 protein is CASRDLASSTDTQYF. The CDR3 bases are TGTGCCAGCAGAGACCTAGCGTCTAGCACAGATACGCAGTATTTT.

A remark on this clone: This sequence is one base from a far larger clone and is likely a read error. The genes are TRBV6-5 and TRBJ2-7, with TRBD2 as a possible D gene (5 bases). Germline V gene data show CDR1 as MNHEY and CDR2 as SVGAGI. The CDR3 is 15 residues long. This CDR3 is CACSVSTDSSYEQYF. DNA of the CDR3: TGTGCCTGCAGCGTCTCTACGGACTCATCCTACGAGCAGTACTTC.

This clone was counted once. The J gene is TRBJ2-7, the V gene TRBV7-9; TRBD1 is a possible D gene (6 bases). V was cut by 5 bases and J by 6 bases, with 14 bases left in between. CDR3 size: 13 residues. CDR1 SEHNR and CDR2 FQNEAQ come from the germline V gene (reference sequence). The chain's CDR3 is CASSLLGALEQYF. The CDR3 DNA follows: TGTGCCAGCAGCCTCTTGGGGGCCCTCGAGCAGTACTTC. The whole variable domain, remainder taken from reference TRBV7-9 and TRBJ2-7, is DTGVSQNPRHKITKRGQNVTFRCDPISEHNRLYWYRQTLGQGPEFLTYFQNEAQLEKSRLLSDRFSAERPKGSFSTLEIQRTEQGDSAMYLCASSLLGALEQYFGPGTRLTVT.

V and J are TRBV10-3 and TRBJ2-7; D might be TRBD1 (6 bases). V was trimmed by 11 bases and J by 3 bases, leaving 11 bases between them. CDR1 and CDR2 (germline): ENHRY, SYGVKD. There are 11 residues in the CDR3. The CDR3 region is CAGGQLYEQYF. The DNA of the CDR3 is TGTGCCGGTGGACAGCTCTACGAGCAGTACTTC.

This clone was counted only a few times. The chain joins TRBV6-1 to TRBJ2-3, with 7 positions matching TRBD2. The CDR3 is made up of 15 amino acids. J was trimmed by 0 bases and V by 6 bases; bases with no gene match: 6. Germline CDR1 reads MNHNS; CDR2 reads SASEGT. The CDR3 is CASRASGASTDTQYF. The CDR3 coding sequence is TGTGCCAGCAGGGCAAGCGGGGCTAGCACAGATACGCAGTATTTT.

The V call is TRBV29-1, the J call TRBJ2-7, with TRBD2 identical over 8 bases. The germline gives CDR1 SQVTM, CDR2 ANQGSEA. CDR3 length: 16 residues. J was trimmed by 4 bases and V by 4 bases; bases with no gene match: 15. The CDR3 region has the DNA TGCAGCGTTGGAGACGGGGGACTAGGAGGGAATTACGAGCAGTACTTC. Amino acids: CSVGDGGLGGNYEQYF.

This clone has ten or more counts. The same CDR3 also results from other DNA sequences found in this sample. J is TRBJ2-3 and V is TRBV18; no reliable D call. Trimming left V 3 bases short and J 6 bases short, with 7 bases between. Germline lookup yields CDR1 KGHSH and CDR2 LQKENI. The CDR3 contains 12 residues. The CDR3 DNA reads TGTGCCAGCTCACCCTCCAGGGATACGCAGTATTTT. It yields the protein CASSPSRDTQYF.

A word on this clone: Distinct nucleotide sequences in the sample also encode this CDR3. V gene TRBV7-2 combines with J gene TRBJ2-1; D may correspond to TRBD1 or TRBD2 (6 bases each). Germline V gene data show CDR1 as SGHTA and CDR2 as FQGNSA. The CDR3 spans 15 residues. V lost 6 bases, J lost 2 bases, and 14 bases lay in between. This CDR3 is CASSLGGRTYNEQFF. The DNA of the CDR3 is TGTGCCAGCAGTCTAGGGGGGAGAACCTACAATGAGCAGTTCTTC.